The clone carrying this T cell receptor beta chain was observed a single time. The sample belongs to a study of T cells in Graves' hyperthyroidism and ophthalmopathy. Uncontrolled infection, other autoimmune disease, pregnancy or lactation disqualified patients from enrolment. Germline lookup yields CDR1 LNHNV and CDR2 YYDKDF (reference sequence). This CDR3 is 15 amino acids long. The germline V and J ends were trimmed by 2 bases and 4 bases, with 14 bases remaining between them. RNA transcripts served as the template for amplifying TCR beta CDR3 regions. Primed by the HTBI set, a first-round RT-PCR was run on the TCR CDR3. TCRdb re-called the multiplex PCR reads with MiXCR, one entry per CDR3 protein. The sample gives some 600,000 distinct CDR3 sequences, about 15% of which show up once; 5.8% is in the top ten.

The chain recombines TRBV15 with TRBJ2-5, with D possibly being TRBD1 (5 bases). The clonotype originates from a woman aged 25 to 39 with Graves' hyperthyroidism that later progressed to Graves' ophthalmopathy. Sequencing used blood. CDR3 in DNA: TGTGCCACCAGCAGAAAATCCCAGGGATCAGAGACCCAGTACTTC. Its translation is CATSRKSQGSETQYF.